This entry is about one T cell receptor (beta chain). Its antigen target is currently unknown. No base qualities exist here, and no much larger clone lies one base off it. V is cut back by 6 bases and J by 1 base, with 8 bases in the junction unmatched. Per the germline V gene, MNHEY is the CDR1 and SVGAGI is the CDR2. The CDR3 numbers 15 residues from cysteine through phenylalanine. This entry keeps only the CDR3 DNA: 45 bases, framed from base 1. This sample was included in a study of T cell repertoires in cytomegalovirus infection (dated by TCRdb to about 2019). About the study as a whole: Alongside well-studied HLA-B-restricted epitopes, the peptide stimulations were aimed at recently identified HLA-C-restricted CMV epitopes, whose presentation resists viral immunomodulation. Donor HLA type was relevant to the analysis, as public TCR beta signatures indicated carriage of CMV infection together with the matching HLA type.

General findings and caveats noted by the study authors: Cumulative frequency of public TCR beta family members discriminated carriers of CMV infection plus the relevant HLA type in this cohort and an independent roughly 350-donor cohort. The ex vivo response was dominated by HLA-C-restricted CMV-specific TCR beta clonotypes, and the single most frequent clonotype in two of eight donors was supplied by these HLA-C-restricted clonotypes.

Data came from an Illumina HiSeq 1500. In TCRdb, the public reads were trimmed at Q25 with fastp and aligned with MiXCR, with productive beta chains retained. Each record represents a unique CDR3 protein, reported with the most common genes and DNA among its rows. Within this sample are about 110,000 distinct CDR3 sequences, with under 55% of them counted one time only. Just under 75% of the sample belongs to the ten largest clones. Sample treatment or condition, as interpreted from the label and publication: in vitro stimulation with specific CMV peptide epitopes to enrich CMV-specific T cells. The receptor was derived from a human donor in good health (CMV status not recorded). Some clones in this sample may be carry-over from other donors' samples. Sample: CD8+ T cells from cultured PBMCs, taken from culture after CMV antigen stimulation. The sequence links TRBV6-5 to TRBJ1-1, with 7 bases aligning to TRBD1. The nucleotide sequence reads as follows: TGTGCCAGCAGAATTCTACAGGGGTCGAACACTGAAGCTTTCTTT. It encodes CASRILQGSNTEAFF.